The 21 T cell receptor beta chains reported below all come from one sample, sequenced in a study of blood T cells in healthy people across ages. Sample-barcoded 5' priming and a J-beta primer mix drove a second PCR of about 6 to 12 cycles. TCRdb independently ran MiXCR on the 5' RACE reads; one entry per CDR3 protein. The repertoire has approximately 1,700,000 distinct CDR3 sequences, 30% to 40% of them found once; the top ten carry under 30%. The material sequenced was blood. All receptors come from a human donor in good health.

There are a few counts of this clonotype. The CDR3 nucleotides read TGTGCCAGCAGCCCTGGAATTTGGGCCGGGGAGCTGTTTTTT. Translation: CASSPGIWAGELFF. The chain joins TRBV7-2 to TRBJ2-2, with D unclear. V was clipped by 5 bases and J by 6 bases, with 13 bases between them. Per the germline V gene, CDR1 is SGHTA and CDR2 is FQGNSA. The CDR3 is made up of 14 amino acids.

The chain is built from TRBV15 and TRBJ1-5; D gene unclear. Germline V gene sequence: CDR1 LNHNV, CDR2 YYDKDF (reference sequence). The germline V and J ends were trimmed by 2 bases and 2 bases, with 16 bases remaining between them. The CDR3 has 17 residues. CDR3 sequence (DNA): TGTGCCACCAGCAGATTCCGGGCCCCAACAGGCAATCAGCCCCAGCATTTT. It is translated as CATSRFRAPTGNQPQHF.

This clonotype was picked up a small number of times. This sequence joins TRBV6-5 and TRBJ1-2; D is unclear. The germline gives CDR1 MNHEY, CDR2 SVGAGI. Deletions cut 0 bases from V and 5 bases from J, with 16 bases between. There are 16 residues in the CDR3. DNA for the CDR3: TGTGCCAGCAGTTACTCGCGGGGAGACATTTATTATGGCTACACCTTC. Protein sequence: CASSYSRGDIYYGYTF.

V and J are TRBV5-1 and TRBJ1-1; D remains ambiguous. Germline V CDR1 and CDR2: SGHRS, YFSETQ. Trimming stripped 4 bases from V and 11 bases from J, with 12 bases between. The CDR3 runs to 11 residues. In nucleotides, the CDR3 is TGCGCCAGCAGCGGGCCGCTCGGGGCTTTCTTT. It is translated as CASSGPLGAFF.

This clonotype has more than one count but fewer than ten. The chain recombines TRBV7-2 with TRBJ2-5, with 7 bases fitting TRBD1. The trim removed 5 bases at V and 2 bases at J, leaving 8 bases unmatched. The CDR3 has 15 amino acids. Germline V gene data show CDR1 as SGHTA and CDR2 as FQGNSA. As DNA, the CDR3 is TGTGCCAGCAGCCCAACCTGGGGACAGCAAGAGACCCAGTACTTC. This sequence encodes CASSPTWGQQETQYF.

This clonotype was picked up many times. J is TRBJ2-1 and V is TRBV4-1, with D tentatively TRBD1 (5 bases). V was trimmed by 1 base and J by 1 base, leaving 14 bases between them. The germline CDR1 and CDR2 sequences are MGHRA and YSYEKL. The CDR3 sequence is 17 residues long. The CDR3 protein is CASSQAVRVSSYNEQFF. The CDR3 coding sequence is TGCGCCAGCAGCCAAGCTGTCAGGGTGTCATCCTACAATGAGCAGTTCTTC.

This chain joins TRBV21-1 and TRBJ2-7; the table assigns TRBD1, which was not confirmed against the DNA. TRBV21-1 is a pseudogene locus. The CDR3 is 16 residues long. The CDR3 reads CASSTNKRGYGDEQYF. CDR3 nucleotides: TGTGCCAGCAGCACAAATAAACGGGGGTATGGAGACGAGCAGTACTTC.

This clonotype appeared once. The junction departs from germline at one end; a sequencing error may be responsible. V gene TRBV5-1 combines with J gene TRBJ2-3, with TRBD2 identical over 8 bases. The CDR3 has 15 residues. Looked up from germline, CDR1 is SGHRS and CDR2 is YFSETQ. CDR3 sequence reads: CAGSLEGTSKDTQYF. The CDR3 DNA sequence: TGCGCCGGCAGCTTGGAGGGGACTAGTAAAGATACGCAGTATTTT.

J is TRBJ2-1 and V is TRBV12-3 or TRBV12-4, with no clear D. The CDR3 runs to 11 residues. With 5 bases removed from V and 10 bases from J, the gap between germline ends came to 9 bases. The CDR3 is CASSTYWEQFF. Here the CDR3 DNA reads TGTGCCAGCAGTACGTACTGGGAGCAGTTCTTC.

This clonotype is a singleton in its sample. This chain connects TRBV20-1 to TRBJ1-5; the D gene is possibly TRBD1 (6 bases). Per the germline V gene, CDR1 is DFQATT and CDR2 is SNEGSKA (reference sequence). The V end lost 2 bases, the J end lost 2 bases, and 16 bases lay between the germline ends. CDR3 length: 16 residues. The CDR3 is CSARLAGGGGNQPQHF. CDR3 in DNA: TGCAGTGCTAGACTTGCGGGGGGCGGCGGCAATCAGCCCCAGCATTTT.

This clonotype was detected a few times. The V call is TRBV5-1, the J call TRBJ2-1; D possibly corresponds to TRBD2 (5 bases). Germline CDR1 is SGHRS and CDR2 is YFSETQ. Trimming removed 2 bases at V and 10 bases at J, with 13 bases between. This CDR3 has 13 amino acids. This CDR3 is CASSFRPDYEQFF. The CDR3 region has the DNA TGCGCCAGCAGCTTCAGACCAGACTACGAGCAGTTCTTC.

The chain combines TRBV27 with TRBJ2-7, with a possible D match to TRBD1 (6 bases). Deletions cut 6 bases from V and 3 bases from J, with 21 bases between. The V gene's germline CDR1 is MNHEY and CDR2 SMNVEV (reference sequence). The CDR3 is 16 residues long. This CDR3 reads CASSFSSGQLIYEQYV. CDR3 in DNA: TGTGCCAGCAGCTTCAGTTCCGGACAGCTAATCTACGAGCAGTACGTC.

This clonotype was found once. This chain joins TRBV9 and TRBJ1-4; possible D gene TRBD1, 5 bases. The CDR3 is 15 amino acids. Per germline, CDR1 SGDLS and CDR2 YYNGEE. V lost 5 bases to trimming and J lost 1 base, with 12 bases between them. The CDR3 region has the DNA TGTGCCAGCAGTGACGAGGGGAAAACTAATGAAAAACTGTTTTTT. Its translation: CASSDEGKTNEKLFF.

The chain employs TRBV20-1 and TRBJ1-1; perhaps TRBD1 as D (6 bases). The germline gives CDR1 DFQATT, CDR2 SNEGSKA (reference sequence). V was trimmed by 2 bases and J by 1 base, leaving 14 bases between them. CDR3 length: 15 amino acids. The CDR3 nucleotides read TGCAGTGCTAGACAAGAGACAGGACCGAACACTGAAGCTTTCTTT. It is translated as CSARQETGPNTEAFF.

This clonotype turned up a few times. The chain joins TRBV5-5 to TRBJ2-5; D uncertain. Germline V gives CDR1 SGHKS, CDR2 YYEKEE (reference sequence). This CDR3 is 16 amino acids long. Trimming pared 5 bases from V and 7 bases from J, leaving 24 bases between. In nucleotides, the CDR3 is TGTGCCAGCAGTATTTTCCCCGAGACCTCCCTGGGGACCCAGTACTTC. This codes for CASSIFPETSLGTQYF.

This chain joins TRBV4-1 and TRBJ2-7; 8 nucleotides match TRBD2. V shed 0 bases, J shed 6 bases, and the junction held 7 bases outside the gene matches. Germline V gene lookup returns CDR1 MGHRA and CDR2 YSYEKL. The CDR3 totals 15 residues. Here the CDR3 reads CASSQDGHGRGEQYF. As DNA, the CDR3 is TGCGCCAGCAGCCAAGATGGACACGGGAGGGGCGAGCAGTACTTC.

The chain uses TRBV5-1 and TRBJ2-4; D perhaps matches TRBD1 (6 bases). The tail of the sequence fits TRBJ2-7 better, so the J call may be wrong. CDR3 length equals 14 residues. The germline gives CDR1 SGHRS, CDR2 YFSETQ. CDR3 coding DNA: TGCGCCAGCAGCGCGAACCTCAGGGGTTACGAGCAGTACTTC. It translates to CASSANLRGYEQYF.

This clonotype was seen at least ten times. The chain couples TRBV5-4 to TRBJ2-3; the D is unclear. The ends were cut back, 4 bases at V and 1 base at J, with 4 bases in the middle. The CDR3 has 12 residues. Germline V gene data show CDR1 as SGHNT and CDR2 as YYREEE (reference sequence). The chain's CDR3 is CASSAGTDTQYF. The CDR3 region has the DNA TGTGCCAGCAGCGCTGGCACAGATACGCAGTATTTT.

V gene TRBV6-2 or TRBV6-3 combines with J gene TRBJ2-4, with 7 bases identical to TRBD1. The J call is in doubt because the DNA end fits TRBJ2-7 better. This CDR3 has 14 amino acids. Germline V gene data show CDR1 as MNHEY and CDR2 as SVGEGT. The CDR3 DNA is TGTGCCAGCAGTCCGCTGACAGGGTACTACGAGCAGTACTTC. It specifies CASSPLTGYYEQYF.

The rearrangement links TRBV20-1 to TRBJ1-5, with 7 bases lining up with TRBD1. V trimming: 1 base; J trimming: 4 bases; junction bases outside the gene matches: 4. Looked up from germline, CDR1 is DFQATT and CDR2 is SNEGSKA (reference sequence). The CDR3 covers 14 residues. The CDR3 here is CSARGQGRNQPQHF. CDR3 DNA: TGCAGTGCTAGAGGACAGGGAAGGAATCAGCCCCAGCATTTT.

The chain couples TRBV7-2 to TRBJ2-1; 7 bases are shared with TRBD2. Germline V gene sequence: CDR1 SGHTA, CDR2 FQGNSA. CDR3 length equals 14 residues. Trimming took 3 bases from V and 10 from J; bases not matched to a gene: 9. This CDR3 reads CASSLRTRSREQFF. DNA for the CDR3: TGTGCCAGCAGCTTGAGGACTAGGTCGAGGGAGCAGTTCTTC.